A single sample is the source of the 12 T cell receptor beta chains below, sequenced in a study of blood T cells in healthy people across ages. A sample-barcoded 5' primer and a J-beta primer mix were used in a second PCR of roughly 6 to 12 cycles. MiXCR, run by TCRdb on the 5' RACE reads, gives a single entry per CDR3 protein. Here the sample spans 1.5 million or so distinct CDR3 sequences, 35% to 45% being singletons. The sample comprised blood. The receptors here all came from a woman aged 18-35 years in good health.

V and J are TRBV5-1 and TRBJ1-2, with TRBD1 matching over 8 bases. The CDR3 is 14 residues long. Germline CDR1 SGHRS, CDR2 YFSETQ. The J segment lost 5 bases and the V segment lost 0 bases, leaving 3 bases of the junction unmatched. CDR3 residues: CASSLDRTGYGYTF. DNA for the CDR3: TGCGCCAGCAGCTTGGATCGGACAGGGTATGGCTACACCTTC.

This chain joins TRBV6-5 and TRBJ2-7; the D gene is possibly TRBD1 (6 bases). Germline CDR1 is MNHEY and CDR2 is SVGAGI. Deletions cut 10 bases from V and 3 bases from J, with 19 bases between. This CDR3 region has 14 residues. CDR3 nucleotides: TGTGCCACCAGCCCCACGGGACACCTCTACGAGCAGTACTTC. This translates into CATSPTGHLYEQYF.

The chain has TRBV11-1 and TRBJ1-1; TRBD1 might be the D (6 bases). Trimming took 5 bases from V and 11 from J, leaving 15 bases between them. CDR1 is SGHAT, CDR2 FQDESV, per germline (reference sequence). CDR3 length: 12 residues. The CDR3 region has the DNA TGTGCCAGCAGCATCTTCGGACAGAAGGCTTTCTTT. Amino acids: CASSIFGQKAFF.

V and J are TRBV6-2 or TRBV6-3 and TRBJ1-1; D call uncertain. Germline V lookup: CDR1 MNHEY, CDR2 SVGEGT. The CDR3 covers 13 residues. Trimming took off 8 bases at V and 0 bases at J, with 10 bases between the two ends. CDR3 sequence reads: CASGPWMNTEAFF. The CDR3 coding sequence is TGTGCCAGCGGCCCGTGGATGAACACTGAAGCTTTCTTT.

The sample holds a few counts of this clonotype. The V call is TRBV2, the J call TRBJ2-7, with D possibly being TRBD2 (5 bases). V lost 7 bases, J lost 0 bases, and 10 bases lay in between. This CDR3 contains 13 residues. Germline V gives CDR1 SNHLY, CDR2 FYNNEI. Here the CDR3 reads CASTGISSYEQYF. The CDR3, as DNA: TGTGCCAGCACGGGAATTAGCTCCTACGAGCAGTACTTC.

The CDR3 DNA follows: TGCGCCAGCAGCCAAGAGTGGCGGGGCCGAGAGACCCAGTACTTC. It yields the protein CASSQEWRGRETQYF. This chain connects TRBV4-1 to TRBJ2-5, with a weak D call TRBD2 (6 bases). Germline lookup yields CDR1 MGHRA and CDR2 YSYEKL. The CDR3 contains 15 residues. The germline V and J ends were trimmed by 0 bases and 4 bases, with 12 bases remaining between them.

The chain recombines TRBV14 with TRBJ1-2; D might be TRBD1 (5 bases). The germline V gene has CDR1 SGHDN and CDR2 FVKESK. The CDR3 is made up of 15 amino acids. Trimming left V 2 bases short and J 2 bases short, with 12 bases between. The CDR3 nucleotides are TGTGCCAGCAGCCAACGGGCAGGGAGCAACTATGGCTACACCTTC. It codes for CASSQRAGSNYGYTF.

This clonotype was found many times. The chain employs TRBV7-2 and TRBJ2-7, with a weak D call TRBD1 (5 bases). Per the germline V gene, CDR1 is SGHTA and CDR2 is FQGNSA. Trimming took off 5 bases at V and 0 bases at J, with 11 bases between the two ends. The CDR3 runs to 14 residues. CDR3 sequence (DNA): TGTGCCAGCAGCCCACGACAGAACTCCTACGAGCAGTACTTC. Residues: CASSPRQNSYEQYF.

The chain links TRBV20-1 to TRBJ1-1; no clear D gene. The germline gives CDR1 DFQATT, CDR2 SNEGSKA (reference sequence). V was cut by 3 bases and J by 6 bases, with 17 bases left in between. This CDR3 comprises 14 residues. The CDR3 here is CSARGGGRRAEAFF. CDR3 nucleotides: TGCAGTGCTAGGGGAGGAGGGAGGAGAGCTGAAGCTTTCTTT.

This chain connects TRBV14 to TRBJ2-4, with a tentative D call TRBD2 (5 bases). This CDR3 is built from 16 residues. Germline loops: CDR1 SGHDN, CDR2 FVKESK. Trimming stripped 3 bases from V and 13 bases from J, with 25 bases between. For the CDR3, the DNA is TGTGCCAGCAGCCACCCCCCCCGGGGAAGCTACAATGAGCAGTACTTC. Translated: CASSHPPRGSYNEQYF.

This clonotype showed up just a few times. The J gene is TRBJ1-4, the V gene TRBV6-6; D possibly corresponds to TRBD1 (5 bases). With 10 bases removed from V and 3 bases from J, the gap between germline ends came to 15 bases. Germline V gene data show CDR1 as MNHNY and CDR2 as SVGAGI (reference sequence). The CDR3 consists of 14 residues. CDR3 bases: TGTGCCACCGCAGGGATCTCGGCTAATGAAAAACTGTTTTTT. Translated: CATAGISANEKLFF.

The count of this clonotype is one. The V gene is TRBV18, the J gene TRBJ1-5, with D hard to call. Trimming took off 2 bases at V and 5 bases at J, with 10 bases between the two ends. Germline V CDR1 and CDR2: KGHSH, LQKENI. CDR3 length: 14 residues. The CDR3 coding sequence is TGTGCCAGCTCACCAGGGAGGGAGGATCAGCCCCAGCATTTT. This translates into CASSPGREDQPQHF.